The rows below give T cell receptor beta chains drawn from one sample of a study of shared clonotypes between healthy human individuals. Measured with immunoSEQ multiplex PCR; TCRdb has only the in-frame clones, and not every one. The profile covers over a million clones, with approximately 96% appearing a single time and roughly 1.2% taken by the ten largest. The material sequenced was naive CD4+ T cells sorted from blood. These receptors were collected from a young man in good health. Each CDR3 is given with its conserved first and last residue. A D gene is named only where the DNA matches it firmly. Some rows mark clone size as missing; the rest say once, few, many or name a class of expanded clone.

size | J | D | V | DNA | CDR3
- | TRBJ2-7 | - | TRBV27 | TGTGCCAGCAGTTTATCCAGGACCCGATGGGGAGAGCAGTACTTC | CASSLSRTRWGEQYF
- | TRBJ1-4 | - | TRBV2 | TGTGCCAGCAGAAACAGGCCTTCGACTGAAAAACTGTTTTTT | CASRNRPSTEKLFF
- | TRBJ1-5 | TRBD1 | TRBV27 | TGTGCCAGCAGTTCCTACGCGACAGGGGATGGACTTTCGGGTCAGCCCCAGCATTTT | CASSSYATGDGLSGQPQHF
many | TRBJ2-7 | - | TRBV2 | TGTGCCAGCAGCCTCGGACTAACTCGCGAGCAGTACTTC | CASSLGLTREQYF
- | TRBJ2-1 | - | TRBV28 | TGTGCCAGCAGTTTAGCTATAAATGAGCAGTTCTTC | CASSLAINEQFF
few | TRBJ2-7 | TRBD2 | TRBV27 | TGTGCCAGCAGTTTATCTACCCCTCGGCGCGGGAGGGCCTCCTACGAGCAGTACTTC | CASSLSTPRRGRASYEQYF
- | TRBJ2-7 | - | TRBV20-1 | TGCAGTGCTATACCGCCCCAGGGCTCTAACTTC | CSAIPPQGSNF
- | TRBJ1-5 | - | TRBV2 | TGTGCCAGCAGGCCCAGGGTCAATCAGCCCCAGCATTTT | CASRPRVNQPQHF
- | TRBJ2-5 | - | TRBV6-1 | TGTGCCAGCAGTGAACCTAGTAGGTATAGTGAGACCCAGTACTTC | CASSEPSRYSETQYF
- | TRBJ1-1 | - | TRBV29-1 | TGCAGCGCCCTGGCCTTGAAGGAAGCTTTCTTT | CSALALKEAFF
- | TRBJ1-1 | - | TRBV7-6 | TGTGCCAGCAGTGGTCCAGGGACTGAAGCTTTCTTT | CASSGPGTEAFF
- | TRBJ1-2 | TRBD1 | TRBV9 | TGTGCCAGCAGCGTAGACGACAGGGGTGGCTATGGCTACACCTTC | CASSVDDRGGYGYTF
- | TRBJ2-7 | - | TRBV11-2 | TGTGCCAGCAGCTTAGATACCTACGAGCAGTACTTC | CASSLDTYEQYF
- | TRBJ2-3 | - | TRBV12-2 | TGTGCAAGTCGCTTCCCGGCAAGCATCTTAGTCGCAGATACGCAGTATTTT | CASRFPASILVADTQYF
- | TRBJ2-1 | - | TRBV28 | TGTGCCAGCAGGAGAGACTCAAAGGGGCTTGAGCAGTTCTTC | CASRRDSKGLEQFF
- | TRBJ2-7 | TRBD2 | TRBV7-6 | TGTGCCAGCAGCTTAAGCGGGAGGGGGGACGAGCAGTACTTC | CASSLSGRGDEQYF
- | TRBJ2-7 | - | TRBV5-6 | TGTGCCAGCAGCTCGGCCGGGACGGGGTTCTACGAGCAGTACTTC | CASSSAGTGFYEQYF
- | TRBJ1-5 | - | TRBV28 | TGTGCCAGCAGTTTTCAGGGGAATCAGCCCCAGCATTTT | CASSFQGNQPQHF
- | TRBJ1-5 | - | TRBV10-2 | TGCGCCACCTCCGAGGCAGGGGCGTTTCAGCCCCAGCATTTT | CATSEAGAFQPQHF
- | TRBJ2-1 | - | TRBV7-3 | TGTGCCAGCAGCTTAGTAAGCGGGGAGCAGTTCTTC | CASSLVSGEQFF
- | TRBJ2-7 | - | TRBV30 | TGTGCCTGGAAAACAGGCGTCTCCTACGAGCAGTACTTC | CAWKTGVSYEQYF
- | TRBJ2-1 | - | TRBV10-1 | TGCGCCAGCAGTGAGGGGTCGGGGGAGACCATTGAGCAGTTCTTC | CASSEGSGETIEQFF
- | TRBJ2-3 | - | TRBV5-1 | TGCGCCAGCAGCTCCCTCTCGACGAGTGGAGATACGCAGTATTTT | CASSSLSTSGDTQYF
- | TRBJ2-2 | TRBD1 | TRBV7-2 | TGTGCCAGCAGATGGACAGGACCGACCGGGGAGCTGTTTTTT | CASRWTGPTGELFF
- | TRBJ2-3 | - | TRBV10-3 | TGTGCCATCAAGGGTGGGGATAGCACAGATACGCAGTATTTT | CAIKGGDSTDTQYF
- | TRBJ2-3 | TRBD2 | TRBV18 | TGTGCCAGCTCACCAACAGCGGGAGGGCCAGGGCCGAGCACAGATACGCAGTATTTT | CASSPTAGGPGPSTDTQYF
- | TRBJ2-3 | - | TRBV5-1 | TGCGCCAGCACCCACGGGATGAGCACAGATACGCAGTATTTT | CASTHGMSTDTQYF
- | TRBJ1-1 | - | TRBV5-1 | TGCGCCAGCAGTGAGGGAGGAACCGCTGAAGCTTTCTTT | CASSEGGTAEAFF
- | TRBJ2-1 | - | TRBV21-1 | TGTGCCAGCAGCAAATGGCCTAGCGGGAGCACCTACAATGAGCAGTTCTTC | CASSKWPSGSTYNEQFF
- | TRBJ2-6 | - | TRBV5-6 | TGTGCCAGCAGCTTGGTTGGAGGGAACTCTGGGGCCAACGTCCTGACTTTC | CASSLVGGNSGANVLTF
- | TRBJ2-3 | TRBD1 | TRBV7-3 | TGTGCCAGCAGCCGGGACAGGGTGGATACGCAGTATTTT | CASSRDRVDTQYF
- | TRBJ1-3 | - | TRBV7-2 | TGTGCCAGCAGCCCTAAAAACACCATATATTTT | CASSPKNTIYF
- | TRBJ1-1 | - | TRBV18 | TGTGCCAGCTCACCACCGGTCTGGACTGAAGCTTTCTTT | CASSPPVWTEAFF
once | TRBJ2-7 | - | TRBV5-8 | TGTGCCAGCAGCTTGGAGCCGTGGTGGCAGTACTTC | CASSLEPWWQYF
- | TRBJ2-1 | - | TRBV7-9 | TGTGCCAGCAGCTCTACGATCGGTCTAGAATCTTCGGATGAGCAGTTCTTC | CASSSTIGLESSDEQFF
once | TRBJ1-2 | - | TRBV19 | TGTGCCAGTAGTCTTGACTGGGGGATATGGAGTGGCTACACCTTC | CASSLDWGIWSGYTF
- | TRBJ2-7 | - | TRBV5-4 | TGTGCCAGCAGCTTAGGGGTCAGGAGCTCCTACGAGCAGTACTTC | CASSLGVRSSYEQYF
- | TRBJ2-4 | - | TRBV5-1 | TGCGCCAGCAGCTTGGCCGTAGGGGGGACCAAAAACATTCAGTACTTC | CASSLAVGGTKNIQYF
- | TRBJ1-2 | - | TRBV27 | TGTGCCAGCAGTTTATTTAAGGGGACCCTCTCTGGCTACACCTTC | CASSLFKGTLSGYTF
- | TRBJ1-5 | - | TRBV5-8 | TGTGCCAGCAGCGACAGACGCCAGCCCCAGCATTTT | CASSDRRQPQHF
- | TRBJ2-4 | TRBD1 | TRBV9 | TGTGCCAGCAGCGATGACAGGGTGACCCCCAAAAACATTCAGTACTTC | CASSDDRVTPKNIQYF
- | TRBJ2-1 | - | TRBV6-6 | TGTGCCAGCAGTCCACCAGGAAATCTCTACAATGAGCAGTTCTTC | CASSPPGNLYNEQFF
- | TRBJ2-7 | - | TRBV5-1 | TGCGCCAGCAGCTTGAGGGTTTTTTCTGACGAGCAGTACTTC | CASSLRVFSDEQYF
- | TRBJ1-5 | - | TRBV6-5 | TGTGCCAGCAGTTACGGGTGGGGTAATCAGCCCCAGCATTTT | CASSYGWGNQPQHF
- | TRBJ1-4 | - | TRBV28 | TGTGCCAGCAGTTTGGGAGCTCGTAATGAAAAACTGTTTTTT | CASSLGARNEKLFF